This T cell receptor beta chain was found in a study of T cells in localized non-small cell lung cancer (dated by TCRdb to 2020 to 2021). About the investigation overall: The study examined T cell repertoires in approximately 240 patients with early-stage NSCLC and compared tumors with uninvolved tumor-adjacent lungs. The cohort consisted of about 240 treatment-naive NSCLC patients whose localized lung tumors had been resected. NSCLC patients had a mean age of roughly 69 years, and 129 were male and nearly 110 female.

At diagnosis, peripheral blood, uninvolved tumor-adjacent lung and tumor were collected and were preserved as a mix of fresh-frozen and FFPE material. The immunoSEQ Assay was used to sequence TCR beta CDR3 regions from DNA. In the source study's methods: T cell density was computed as TCR beta template counts normalized to usable DNA estimated by amplifying housekeeping genes. The preseqR package was used to estimate richness by extrapolating to 400,000 templates for PBMC samples and to 120,000 templates for tissue samples. Clonality was defined by subtracting Pielou's evenness from one. To identify tissue-enriched TCRs, differential abundance testing was run on productive amino-acid clonotypes with a minimum total count of 5 and an alpha of 0.1. The Jaccard Index and the Morisita Overlap Index were used to measure repertoire overlap between compartments. GLIPH grouped TCR beta CDR3s together with public tetramer-defined viral CDR3s, and a viral motif had to include at least three viral sequences and also show V-gene enrichment. In its TCRdb copy, this immuneACCESS table keeps in-frame sequences only and misses some clones. Where compared with another copy, unresolved V genes explain less than half of these, and the others have no known cause. For V, J and clone size, that table is used; D and trimming come from the DNA. The sample contains about 7,300 clones, 20% to 25% of them found a single time. Jointly, the top ten make up roughly 3.9% of the sample.

Of note for this clone: Its binding antigen is unknown. The sample holds no much larger clone one base away, and base qualities are not on file.

Study-wide conclusions, independent of this receptor: Higher blood T cell density associated with longer overall survival, while higher adjacent-lung clonality associated with shorter survival. A median of around 62 of the top 100 tumor clones turned up in the paired uninvolved adjacent lung, and under 30 of those clones also ranked among the top 100 of that same adjacent lung. Because of the exploratory design, TCR variables were selected using unadjusted p-values without false-discovery rate correction. Uninvolved tumor-adjacent lung showed the highest T cell clonality, higher than tumor, which suggests more focused antigenic responses in the adjacent lung. Because multi-region tumor sequencing was not performed, intratumor heterogeneity could not be ruled out.

CDR1 and CDR2 (SQVTM, ANQGSEA) derive from the germline V gene. V and J lose 5 bases and 5 bases, and a span of 18 bases separates them. The CDR3 spans 15 residues, from the cysteine through the phenylalanine. The CDR3 DNA has 45 bases and is translated from base 1. This clonotype was obtained from a man aged 40 to 69 with stage III squamous cell lung carcinoma. This chain joins TRBV29-1 to TRBJ2-2, with the D call perhaps TRBD1 or TRBD2, each one matching 5 bases. Sequences were derived from lung tumor tissue, sampled before any cancer treatment. At the DNA level, the sequence is TGCAGCGTTAGGTTTGGGACCCGACATACCGGGGAGCTGTTTTTT. This yields the protein CSVRFGTRHTGELFF.